This T cell receptor beta chain appears in the sequencing data of a study of liver allograft versus peripheral blood T cells. Across the whole study: Blood and transplanted-liver T cell receptor repertoires from recipients were compared. The study, taken as a whole, reports: Repertoires of T cell receptors in liver allografts reportedly differed from peripheral blood repertoires.

The CDR3 is made up of 14 amino acids. With 5 bases clipped from V and 5 bases from J, the junction kept 8 bases outside the gene matches. The germline V gene encodes CDR1 LNHDA and CDR2 SQIVND (reference sequence). TCRdb recomputed calls from the reads with MiXCR, one row per CDR3 protein. There are around 13,000 distinct CDR3 sequences in the sample; approximately 30% occur only once, and 2% to 2.5% lies in the top ten. This clonotype is categorized as medium-sized (0.01 to 0.1%). Its specificity is unknown. This clonotype originated in a human patient who had a liver transplant. Some T cells may be the graft donor's. V gene TRBV19 combines with J gene TRBJ1-2; 7 bases fit TRBD1. In nucleotides, the CDR3 is TGTGCCAGTAGTCCCGGACAGGAATTTTATGGCTACACCTTC. Protein product: CASSPGQEFYGYTF.